The present entry profiles one TCR beta chain with its context. The sample originates from a study of control samples from healthy donors and cancer patients. Trimming cost V 9 bases and J 0 bases, with 11 bases left between them. CDR1 and CDR2 (germline): WSHSY, SAAADI. This CDR3 is 13 amino acids long. The table came from immunoSEQ multiplex PCR; TCRdb's copy has only in-frame clones and leaves some out. The table shows about 94,000 clones, with approximately 90% occurring only once. Sequenced input: blood. This chain uses TRBV10-2 with TRBJ2-5; D tentatively reads TRBD1 or TRBD2 (6 bases each). The source is a young woman in good health. The DNA of the CDR3 is TGCGCCAGTCAAGGGGGGTACCAAGAGACCCAGTACTTC. It specifies CASQGGYQETQYF.